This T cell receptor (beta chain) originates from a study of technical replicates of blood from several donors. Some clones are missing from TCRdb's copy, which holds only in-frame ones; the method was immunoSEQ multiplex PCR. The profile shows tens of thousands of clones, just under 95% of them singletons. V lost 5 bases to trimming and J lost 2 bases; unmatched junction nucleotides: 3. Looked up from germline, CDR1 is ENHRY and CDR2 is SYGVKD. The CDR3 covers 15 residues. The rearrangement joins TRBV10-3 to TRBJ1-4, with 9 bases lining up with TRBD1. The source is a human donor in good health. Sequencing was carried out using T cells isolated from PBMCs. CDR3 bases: TGTGCCATCAGTCCCGGGACAGGGACTAATGAAAAACTGTTTTTT. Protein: CAISPGTGTNEKLFF.